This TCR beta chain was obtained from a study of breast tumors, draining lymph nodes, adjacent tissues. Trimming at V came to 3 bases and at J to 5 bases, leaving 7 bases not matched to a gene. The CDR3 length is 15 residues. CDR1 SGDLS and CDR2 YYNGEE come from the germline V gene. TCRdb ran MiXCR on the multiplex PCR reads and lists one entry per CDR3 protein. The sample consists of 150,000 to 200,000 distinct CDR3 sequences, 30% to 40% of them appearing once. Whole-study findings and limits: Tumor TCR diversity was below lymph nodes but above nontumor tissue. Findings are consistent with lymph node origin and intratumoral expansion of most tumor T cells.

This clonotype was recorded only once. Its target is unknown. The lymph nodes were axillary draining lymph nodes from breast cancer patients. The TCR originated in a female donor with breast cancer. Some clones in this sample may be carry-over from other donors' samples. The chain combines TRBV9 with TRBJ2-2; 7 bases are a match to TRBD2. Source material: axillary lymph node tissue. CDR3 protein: CASSGGGRYTGELFF. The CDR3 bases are TGTGCCAGCAGCGGCGGCGGGAGATATACCGGGGAGCTGTTTTTT.